This TCR beta chain was sequenced for a study of glioma-infiltrating T cells (dated by TCRdb to about 2016). For context, the study as a whole: Glioma tissue, non-neoplastic brain tissue and matched peripheral blood mononuclear cells were used as sources from which TCR alpha- and beta-chain repertoires were sequenced. To gauge divergence between tissue and blood T-cell populations, every tissue-infiltrating repertoire was compared against the peripheral blood repertoire from the same patient. Three low-grade glioma patients, several primary glioblastoma patients and three non-glioma patients contributing non-neoplastic brain tissue were included in the paired cohort.

The full study reports these points: Very few CDR3 sequences were shared between tissue and blood, attributed to high CDR3 diversity and limited sampling. VJ-independent divergence between tissue and blood was below expectation in non-neoplastic patients but above expectation in all gliomas, especially low-grade gliomas. The group comparisons were based on small numbers of patients: three non-neoplastic, three low-grade glioma and several glioblastoma patients.

Via the germline V gene (reference sequence), CDR1 is DFQATT and CDR2 SNEGSKA. V ends up 3 bases short and J 7 bases short, with an unmatched junction base count of 14. Spanning cysteine to phenylalanine, the CDR3 consists of 17 amino acids. Here the CDR3 DNA is all that survives: 51 bases in frame from base 1. The iRepertoire nested amplicon-rescue multiplex PCR (arm-PCR) platform was used to amplify TCR alpha and beta CDR3 regions from RNA. The input for one-step reverse transcription and amplification was roughly 85-400 ng of tissue mRNA or PBMC total RNA. Following bead purification, Illumina adapters were added by a secondary multiplex PCR, and the libraries were gel-purified between 200 and 400 bp. Libraries carried internal 6-nucleotide barcodes used for demultiplexing. Sequencing of libraries was performed on an Illumina MiSeq with 2x220 or 2x250 nucleotide paired-end reads. As for the authors' bioinformatics: Paired reads were merged with FLASH 1.2.11 and aligned to the GRCh37 human genome with BWA-MEM before extracting TRA and TRB reads. An IMGT-derived reference of cassette sequences and CDR3 motifs, with pseudogenes included, was used for V and J assignment. Reads were translated in three frames, and productive CDR3s were defined by a C…FGXG motif without stop codons. Clonotypes were defined as unique combinations of V-J cassette pair and CDR3 amino acid sequence. Reads were filtered by Hamming distance, with the threshold set by the sequence error rate of each sample in mapped regions. TCRdb took the public reads, trimmed them with fastp at Q25, ran MiXCR for clone calling and kept in-frame beta chains. When rows share a CDR3 protein, they turn into one entry using the most common DNA and genes. In this record, the V and J calls reflect TCRdb's handling and not the investigators' own analysis. This sample lists about 180,000 distinct CDR3 sequences; 43% were detected once. In total, the top ten clones hold roughly 5.4% of the sample.

This clonotype was seen many times. The specificity of this receptor is unknown. Within one base of it there is no much larger clone, and no base qualities were kept. Recombination joined TRBV20-1 with TRBJ2-1, with 11 central nucleotides matching TRBD2. The TCR was taken from a human donor with low-grade glioma or glioblastoma, undergoing nonglioma brain surgery, or in good health (not recorded which). The material sequenced was glioma tissue, nonneoplastic brain tissue, or PBMCs (not recorded which). The CDR3 region reads CSASKGIRASGRNEQFF. The DNA reads as follows: TGCAGTGCTAGTAAGGGAATCAGGGCTAGCGGGAGGAATGAGCAGTTCTTC.